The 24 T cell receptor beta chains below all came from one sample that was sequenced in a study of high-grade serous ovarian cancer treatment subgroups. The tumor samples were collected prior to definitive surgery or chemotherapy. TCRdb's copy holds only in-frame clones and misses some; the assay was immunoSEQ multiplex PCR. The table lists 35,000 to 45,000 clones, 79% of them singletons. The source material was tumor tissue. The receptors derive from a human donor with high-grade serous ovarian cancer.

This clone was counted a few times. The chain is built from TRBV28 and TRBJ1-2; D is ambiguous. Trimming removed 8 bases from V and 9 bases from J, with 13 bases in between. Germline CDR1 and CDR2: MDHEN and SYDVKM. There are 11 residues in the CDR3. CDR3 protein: CASLLRDRYTF. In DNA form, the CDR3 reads TGTGCCAGCCTCCTTCGGGATCGCTACACCTTC.

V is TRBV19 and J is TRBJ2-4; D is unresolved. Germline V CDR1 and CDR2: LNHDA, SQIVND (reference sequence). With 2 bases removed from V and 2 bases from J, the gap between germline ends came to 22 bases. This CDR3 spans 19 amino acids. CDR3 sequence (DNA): TGTGCCAGTAGTATATGGGCCTTTAGTGGGGAATCTCCCAAAAACATTCAGTACTTC. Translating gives CASSIWAFSGESPKNIQYF.

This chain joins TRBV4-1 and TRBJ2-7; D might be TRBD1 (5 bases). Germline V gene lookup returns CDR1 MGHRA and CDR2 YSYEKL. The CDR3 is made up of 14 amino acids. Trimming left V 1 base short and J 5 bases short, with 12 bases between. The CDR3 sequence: CASSQVPGINEQYF. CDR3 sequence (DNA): TGCGCCAGCAGCCAAGTACCAGGGATCAACGAGCAGTACTTC.

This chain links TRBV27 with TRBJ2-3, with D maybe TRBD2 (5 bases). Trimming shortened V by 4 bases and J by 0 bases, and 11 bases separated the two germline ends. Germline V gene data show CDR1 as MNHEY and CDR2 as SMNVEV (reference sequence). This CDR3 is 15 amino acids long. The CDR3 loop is CASSYGVLSTDTQYF. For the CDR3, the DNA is TGTGCCAGCAGTTACGGGGTCCTTAGCACAGATACGCAGTATTTT.

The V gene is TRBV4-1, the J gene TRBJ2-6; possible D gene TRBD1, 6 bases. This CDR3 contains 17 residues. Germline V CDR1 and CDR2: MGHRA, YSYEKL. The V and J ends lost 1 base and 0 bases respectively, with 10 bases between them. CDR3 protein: CASSQGQDRSGANVLTF. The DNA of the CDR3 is TGCGCCAGCAGCCAAGGACAGGACCGCTCTGGGGCCAACGTCCTGACTTTC.

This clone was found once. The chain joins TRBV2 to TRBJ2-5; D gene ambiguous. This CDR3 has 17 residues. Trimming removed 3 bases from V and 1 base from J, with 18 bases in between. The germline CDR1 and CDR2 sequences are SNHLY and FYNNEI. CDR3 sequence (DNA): TGTGCCAGCAGTGAGGCTCTTATAACAGAGGCCCAAGAGACCCAGTACTTC. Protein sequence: CASSEALITEAQETQYF.

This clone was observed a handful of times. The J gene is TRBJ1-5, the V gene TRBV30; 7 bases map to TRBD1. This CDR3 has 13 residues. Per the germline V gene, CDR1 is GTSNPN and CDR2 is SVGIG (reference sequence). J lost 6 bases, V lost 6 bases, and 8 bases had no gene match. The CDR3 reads CACSDRAGQPQHF. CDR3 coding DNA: TGTGCCTGTTCCGACAGGGCAGGTCAGCCCCAGCATTTT.

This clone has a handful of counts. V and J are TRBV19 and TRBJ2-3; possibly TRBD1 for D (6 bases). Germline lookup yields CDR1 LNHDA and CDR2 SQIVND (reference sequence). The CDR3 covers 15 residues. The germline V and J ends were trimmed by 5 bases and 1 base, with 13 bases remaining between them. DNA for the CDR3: TGTGCCAGTAGTTACTCGAGACAGGGCACAGATACGCAGTATTTT. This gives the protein CASSYSRQGTDTQYF. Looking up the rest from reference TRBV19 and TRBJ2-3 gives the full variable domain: DGGITQSPKYLFRKEGQNVTLSCEQNLNHDAMYWYRQDPGQGLRLIYYSQIVNDFQKGDIAEGYSVSREKKESFPLTVTSAQKNPTAFYLCASSYSRQGTDTQYFGPGTRLTVL.

This chain's CDR3 is CASSSTSIRASEQFF. CDR3 bases: TGTGCCAGCAGCTCCACTTCAATCCGGGCCAGTGAGCAGTTCTTC. The chain couples TRBV11-2 to TRBJ2-1; no clear D. Germline lookup yields CDR1 SGHAT and CDR2 FQNNGV. Trimming took off 4 bases at V and 9 bases at J, with 19 bases between the two ends. CDR3 length: 15 amino acids.

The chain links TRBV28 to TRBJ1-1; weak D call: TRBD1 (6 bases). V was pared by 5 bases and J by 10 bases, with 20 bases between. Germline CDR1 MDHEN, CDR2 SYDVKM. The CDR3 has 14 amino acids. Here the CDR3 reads CASSLPGPPTGAFF. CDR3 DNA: TGTGCCAGCAGTCTTCCGGGACCCCCGACAGGAGCTTTCTTT.

The CDR3 bases are TGTGCCGGGAGGACAGGGGGCGCGGGGCAGCCCCAGCATTTT. It specifies CAGRTGGAGQPQHF. The chain has TRBV28 and TRBJ1-5, with TRBD1 matching 11 bases. This CDR3 has 14 amino acids. Germline CDR1 is MDHEN and CDR2 is SYDVKM. V was clipped by 11 bases and J by 7 bases; unmatched bases: 10. Based on the CDR3 plus reference TRBV28 and TRBJ1-5, the full variable domain is DVKVTQSSRYLVKRTGEKVFLECVQDMDHENMFWYRQDPGLGLRLIYFSYDVKMKEKGDIPEGYSVSREKKERFSLILESASTNQTSMYLCAGRTGGAGQPQHFGDGTRLSIL.

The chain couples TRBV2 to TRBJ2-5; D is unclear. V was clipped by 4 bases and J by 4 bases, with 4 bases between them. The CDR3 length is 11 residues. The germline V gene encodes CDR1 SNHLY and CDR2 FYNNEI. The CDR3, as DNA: TGTGCCAGCAGTGCCCCAGAGACCCAGTACTTC. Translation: CASSAPETQYF.

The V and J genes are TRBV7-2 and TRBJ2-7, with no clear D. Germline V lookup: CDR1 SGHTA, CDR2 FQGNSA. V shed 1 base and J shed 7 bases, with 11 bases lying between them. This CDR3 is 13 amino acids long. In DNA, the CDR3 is TGTGCCAGCAGCTTAGAGTTAGACGTAGAGCAGTACTTC. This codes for CASSLELDVEQYF.

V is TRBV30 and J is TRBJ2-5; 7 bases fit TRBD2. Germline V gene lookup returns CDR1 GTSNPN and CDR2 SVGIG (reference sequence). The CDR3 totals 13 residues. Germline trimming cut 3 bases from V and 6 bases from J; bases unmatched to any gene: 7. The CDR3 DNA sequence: TGTGCCTGGAGCGCGGGGGAGCAGAAGACCCAGTACTTC. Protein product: CAWSAGEQKTQYF.

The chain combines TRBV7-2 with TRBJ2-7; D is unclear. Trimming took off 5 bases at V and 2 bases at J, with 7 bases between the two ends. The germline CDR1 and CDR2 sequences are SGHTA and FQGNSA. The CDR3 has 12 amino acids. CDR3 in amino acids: CASSPRTYEQYF. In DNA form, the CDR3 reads TGTGCCAGCAGCCCCCGTACCTACGAGCAGTACTTC.

CDR3 protein: CASTRGDTGELFF. The DNA of the CDR3 is TGTGCCAGCACGAGGGGTGATACCGGGGAGCTGTTTTTT. The chain is built from TRBV28 and TRBJ2-2; perhaps D is TRBD1 or TRBD2 (5 bases each). Trimming pared 7 bases from V and 5 bases from J, leaving 11 bases between. The CDR3 runs 13 residues. From germline, CDR1 is MDHEN and CDR2 SYDVKM.

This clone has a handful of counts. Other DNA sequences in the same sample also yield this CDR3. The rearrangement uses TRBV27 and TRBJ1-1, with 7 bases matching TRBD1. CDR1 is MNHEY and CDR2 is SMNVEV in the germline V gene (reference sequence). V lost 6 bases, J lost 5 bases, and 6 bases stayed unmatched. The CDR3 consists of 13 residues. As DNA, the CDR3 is TGTGCCAGCAGCCTTGACAGGGCTACTGAAGCTTTCTTT. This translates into CASSLDRATEAFF.

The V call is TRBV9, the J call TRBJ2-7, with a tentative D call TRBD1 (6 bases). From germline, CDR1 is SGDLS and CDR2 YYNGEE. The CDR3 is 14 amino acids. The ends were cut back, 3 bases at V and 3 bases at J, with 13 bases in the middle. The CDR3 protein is CASSAGTRGYEQYF. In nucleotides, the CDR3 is TGTGCCAGCAGCGCCGGGACAAGGGGCTACGAGCAGTACTTC.

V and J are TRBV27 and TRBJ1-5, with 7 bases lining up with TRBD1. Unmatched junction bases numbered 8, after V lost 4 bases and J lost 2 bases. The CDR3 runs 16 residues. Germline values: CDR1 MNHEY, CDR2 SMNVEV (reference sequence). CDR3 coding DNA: TGTGCCAGCAGTTCGGCCTACAGGGGTGGCAATCAGCCCCAGCATTTT. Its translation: CASSSAYRGGNQPQHF.

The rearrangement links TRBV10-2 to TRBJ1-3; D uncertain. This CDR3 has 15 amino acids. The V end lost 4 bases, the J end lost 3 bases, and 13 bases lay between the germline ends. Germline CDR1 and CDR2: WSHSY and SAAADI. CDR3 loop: CASSVTDGSGNTIYF. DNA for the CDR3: TGCGCCAGCAGTGTCACGGACGGAAGTGGAAACACCATATATTTT.

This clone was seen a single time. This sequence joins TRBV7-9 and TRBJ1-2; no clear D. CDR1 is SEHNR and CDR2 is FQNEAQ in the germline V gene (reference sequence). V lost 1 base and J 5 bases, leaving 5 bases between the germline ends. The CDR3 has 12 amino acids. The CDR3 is CASSLGGYGYTF. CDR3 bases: TGTGCCAGCAGCTTAGGCGGATATGGCTACACCTTC.

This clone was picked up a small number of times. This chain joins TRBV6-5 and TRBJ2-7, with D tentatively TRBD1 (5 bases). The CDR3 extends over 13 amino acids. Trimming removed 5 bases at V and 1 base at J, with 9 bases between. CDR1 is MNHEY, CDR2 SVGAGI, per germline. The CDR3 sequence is CASSLGHSYEQYF. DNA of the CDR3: TGTGCCAGCAGTCTTGGACATTCCTACGAGCAGTACTTC.

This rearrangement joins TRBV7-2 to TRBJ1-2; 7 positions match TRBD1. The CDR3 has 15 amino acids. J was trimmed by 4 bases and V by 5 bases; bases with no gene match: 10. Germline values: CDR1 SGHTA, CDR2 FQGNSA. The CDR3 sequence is CASSPNPGQSYGYTF. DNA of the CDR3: TGTGCCAGCAGCCCGAATCCGGGACAGAGCTATGGCTACACCTTC.

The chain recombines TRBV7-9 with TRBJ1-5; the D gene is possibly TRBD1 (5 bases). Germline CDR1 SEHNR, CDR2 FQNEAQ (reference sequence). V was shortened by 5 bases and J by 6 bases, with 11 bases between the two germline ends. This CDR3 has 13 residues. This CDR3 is CASSRGLGQPQHF. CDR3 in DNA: TGTGCCAGCAGCCGGGGGTTAGGTCAGCCCCAGCATTTT.